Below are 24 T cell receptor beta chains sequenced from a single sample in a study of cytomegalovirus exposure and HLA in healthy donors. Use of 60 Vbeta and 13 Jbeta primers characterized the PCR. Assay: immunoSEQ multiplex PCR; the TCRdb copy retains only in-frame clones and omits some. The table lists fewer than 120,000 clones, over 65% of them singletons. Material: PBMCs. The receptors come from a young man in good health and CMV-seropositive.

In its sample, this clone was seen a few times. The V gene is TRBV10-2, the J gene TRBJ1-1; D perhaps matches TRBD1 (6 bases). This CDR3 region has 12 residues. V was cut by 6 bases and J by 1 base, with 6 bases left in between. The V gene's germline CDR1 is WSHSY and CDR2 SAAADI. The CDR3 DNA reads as TGCGCCAGCAGACAGGGGAACACTGAAGCTTTCTTT. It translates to CASRQGNTEAFF.

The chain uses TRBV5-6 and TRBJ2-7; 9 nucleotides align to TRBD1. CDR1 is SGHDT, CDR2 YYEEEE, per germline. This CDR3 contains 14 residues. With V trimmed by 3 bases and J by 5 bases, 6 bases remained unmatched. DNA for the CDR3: TGTGCCAGCAGCTCACAGGGGGCGAGCGACGAGCAGTACTTC. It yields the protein CASSSQGASDEQYF. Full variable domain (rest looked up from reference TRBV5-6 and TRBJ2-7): DAGVTQSPTHLIKTRGQQVTLRCSPKSGHDTVSWYQQALGQGPQFIFQYYEEEERQRGNFPDRFSGHQFPNYSSELNVNALLLGDSALYLCASSSQGASDEQYFGPGTRLTVT.

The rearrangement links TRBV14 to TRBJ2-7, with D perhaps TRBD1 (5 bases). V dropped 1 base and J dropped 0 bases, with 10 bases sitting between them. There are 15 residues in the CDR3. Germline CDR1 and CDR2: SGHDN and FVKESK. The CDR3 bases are TGTGCCAGCAGCCAAGTCGTAGACAGCTCCTACGAGCAGTACTTC. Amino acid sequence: CASSQVVDSSYEQYF.

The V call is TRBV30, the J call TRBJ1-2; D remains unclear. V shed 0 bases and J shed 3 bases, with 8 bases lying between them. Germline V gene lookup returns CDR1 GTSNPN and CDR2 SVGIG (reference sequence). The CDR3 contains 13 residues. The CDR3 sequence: CAWSVRVDYGYTF. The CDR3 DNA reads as TGTGCCTGGAGTGTGCGGGTGGACTATGGCTACACCTTC. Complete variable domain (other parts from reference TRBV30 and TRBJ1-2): SQTIHQWPATLVQPVGSPLSLECTVEGTSNPNLYWYRQAAGRGLQLLFYSVGIGQISSEVPQNLSASRPQDRQFILSSKKLLLSDSGFYLCAWSVRVDYGYTFGSGTRLTVV.

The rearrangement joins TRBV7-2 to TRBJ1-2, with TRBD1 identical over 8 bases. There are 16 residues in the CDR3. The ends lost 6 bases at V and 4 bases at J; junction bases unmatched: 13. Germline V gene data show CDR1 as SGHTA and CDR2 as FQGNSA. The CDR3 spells CASRGGAGQVTYGYTF. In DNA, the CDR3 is TGTGCCAGCAGGGGGGGGGCGGGACAGGTAACCTATGGCTACACCTTC.

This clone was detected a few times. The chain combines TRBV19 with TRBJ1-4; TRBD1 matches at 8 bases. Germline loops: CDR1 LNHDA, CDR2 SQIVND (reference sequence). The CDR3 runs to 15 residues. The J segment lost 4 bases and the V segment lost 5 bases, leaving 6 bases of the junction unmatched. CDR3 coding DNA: TGTGCCAGTAGTTCCTTGACAGGGGATAATGAAAAACTGTTTTTT. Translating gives CASSSLTGDNEKLFF.

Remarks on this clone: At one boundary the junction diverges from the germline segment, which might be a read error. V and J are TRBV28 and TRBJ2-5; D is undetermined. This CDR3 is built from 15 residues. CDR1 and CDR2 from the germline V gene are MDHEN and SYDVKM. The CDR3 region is CAGSVFRVPQETQYF. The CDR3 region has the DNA TGTGCCGGCAGTGTCTTTCGGGTACCCCAAGAGACCCAGTACTTC.

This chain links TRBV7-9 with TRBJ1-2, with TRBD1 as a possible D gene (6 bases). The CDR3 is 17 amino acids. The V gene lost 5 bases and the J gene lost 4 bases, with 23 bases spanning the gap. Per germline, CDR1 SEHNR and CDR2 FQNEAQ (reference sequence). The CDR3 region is CASSTSGFGGPGYGYTF. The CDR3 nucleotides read TGTGCCAGCAGCACTAGTGGCTTCGGGGGGCCCGGCTATGGCTACACCTTC.

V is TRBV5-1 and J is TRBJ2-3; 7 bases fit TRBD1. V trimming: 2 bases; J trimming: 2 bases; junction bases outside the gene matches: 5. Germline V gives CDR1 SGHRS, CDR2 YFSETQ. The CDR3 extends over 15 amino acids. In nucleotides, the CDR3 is TGCGCCAGCAGCTTCGGCAGGGGGTCCACAGATACGCAGTATTTT. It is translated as CASSFGRGSTDTQYF.

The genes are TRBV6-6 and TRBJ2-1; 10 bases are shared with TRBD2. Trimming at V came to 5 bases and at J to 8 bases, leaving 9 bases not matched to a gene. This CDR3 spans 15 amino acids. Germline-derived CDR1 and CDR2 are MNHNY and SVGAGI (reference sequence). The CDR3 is CASSPSGGPRDEQFF. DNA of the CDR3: TGTGCCAGCAGTCCTAGCGGGGGCCCCCGGGATGAGCAGTTCTTC.

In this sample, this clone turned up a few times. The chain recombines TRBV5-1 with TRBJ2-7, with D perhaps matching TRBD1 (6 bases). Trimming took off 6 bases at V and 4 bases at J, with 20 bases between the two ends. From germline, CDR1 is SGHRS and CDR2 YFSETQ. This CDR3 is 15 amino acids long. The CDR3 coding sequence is TGCGCCAGCACCCAAAGGACAGACCCCAGTTACGAGCAGTACTTC. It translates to CASTQRTDPSYEQYF.

DNA for the CDR3: TGTGCCAGCAGCCAAGATCAGCGGGTAGAGCAGTTCTTC. It codes for CASSQDQRVEQFF. The chain combines TRBV4-2 with TRBJ2-1, with a weak D call TRBD2 (6 bases). V dropped 0 bases and J dropped 10 bases, with 10 bases sitting between them. The CDR3 consists of 13 residues. From germline, CDR1 is LGHNA and CDR2 YNFKEQ.

CDR3: CAWRARGFPNTEAFF. As DNA, the CDR3 is TGTGCCTGGAGGGCCAGGGGATTTCCGAACACTGAAGCTTTCTTT. The V gene is TRBV30, the J gene TRBJ1-1; D is perhaps TRBD1 (6 bases). Germline lookup yields CDR1 GTSNPN and CDR2 SVGIG (reference sequence). This CDR3 is built from 15 residues. V was pared by 3 bases and J by 1 base, with 15 bases between.

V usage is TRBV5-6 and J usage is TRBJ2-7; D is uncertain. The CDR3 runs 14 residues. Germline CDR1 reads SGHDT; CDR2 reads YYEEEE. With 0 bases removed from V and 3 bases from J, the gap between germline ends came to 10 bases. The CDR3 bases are TGTGCCAGCAGCTTGGGGCAGGCAATCTACGAGCAGTACTTC. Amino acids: CASSLGQAIYEQYF.

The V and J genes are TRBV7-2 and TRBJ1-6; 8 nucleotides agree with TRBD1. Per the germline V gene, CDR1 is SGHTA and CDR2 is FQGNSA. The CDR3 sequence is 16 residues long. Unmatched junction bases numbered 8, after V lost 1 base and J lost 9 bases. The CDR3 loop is CASSLDGDRTSSPLHF. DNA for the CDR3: TGTGCCAGCAGCTTAGATGGGGACAGGACTTCTTCACCCCTCCACTTT.

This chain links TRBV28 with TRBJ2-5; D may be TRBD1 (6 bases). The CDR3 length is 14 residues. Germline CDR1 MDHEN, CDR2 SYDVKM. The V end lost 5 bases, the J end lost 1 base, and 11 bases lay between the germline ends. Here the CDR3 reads CASSPDRSQETQYF. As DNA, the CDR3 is TGTGCCAGCAGTCCCGACAGGAGCCAAGAGACCCAGTACTTC.

CDR3 protein: CASSEADRGGGYTF. As DNA, the CDR3 is TGCGCCAGCAGTGAGGCCGACAGGGGAGGCGGCTACACCTTC. The chain carries TRBV10-2 and TRBJ1-2; 8 bases are a match to TRBD1. Germline assignment: CDR1 WSHSY and CDR2 SAAADI. The trim removed 2 bases at V and 8 bases at J, leaving 7 bases unmatched. The length of the CDR3 is 14 residues.

The CDR3 coding sequence is TGTGCCAGCAGCATACTAGCAGGCCATGAGCAGTTCTTC. This codes for CASSILAGHEQFF. The chain employs TRBV7-2 and TRBJ2-1; possibly TRBD2 for D (6 bases). Germline-derived CDR1 and CDR2 are SGHTA and FQGNSA. The CDR3 is made up of 13 amino acids. The ends were cut back, 5 bases at V and 8 bases at J, with 13 bases in the middle.

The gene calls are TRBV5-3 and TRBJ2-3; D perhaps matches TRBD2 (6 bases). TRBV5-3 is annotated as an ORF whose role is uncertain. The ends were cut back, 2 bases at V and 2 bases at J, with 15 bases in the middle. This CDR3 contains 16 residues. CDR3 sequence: CARSFSLGTYTDTQYF. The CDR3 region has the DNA TGTGCCAGAAGCTTCTCACTAGGGACTTACACAGATACGCAGTATTTT.

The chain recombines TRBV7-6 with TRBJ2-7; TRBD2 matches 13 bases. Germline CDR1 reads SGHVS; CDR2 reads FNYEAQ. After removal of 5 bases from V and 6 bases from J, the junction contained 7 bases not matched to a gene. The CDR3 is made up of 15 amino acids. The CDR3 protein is CASSETSGGMREQYF. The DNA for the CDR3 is TGTGCCAGCAGCGAGACTAGCGGGGGGATGCGCGAGCAGTACTTC.

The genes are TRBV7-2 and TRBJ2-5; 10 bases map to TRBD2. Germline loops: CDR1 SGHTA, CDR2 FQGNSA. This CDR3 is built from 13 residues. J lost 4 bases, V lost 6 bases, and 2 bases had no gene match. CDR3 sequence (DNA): TGTGCCAGCAGGAGCGGGGGGGCAGAGACCCAGTACTTC. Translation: CASRSGGAETQYF.

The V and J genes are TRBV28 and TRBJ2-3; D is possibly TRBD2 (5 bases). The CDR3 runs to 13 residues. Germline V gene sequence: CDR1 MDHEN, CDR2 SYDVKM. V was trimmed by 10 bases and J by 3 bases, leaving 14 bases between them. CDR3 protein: CATGVGKTDTQYF. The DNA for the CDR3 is TGTGCCACCGGGGTGGGTAAAACAGATACGCAGTATTTT.

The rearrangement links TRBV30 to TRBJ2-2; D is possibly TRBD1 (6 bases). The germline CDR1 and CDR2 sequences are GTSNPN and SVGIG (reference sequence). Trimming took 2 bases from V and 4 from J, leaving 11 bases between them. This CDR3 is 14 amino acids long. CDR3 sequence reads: CAWSLGAGTGELFF. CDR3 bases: TGTGCCTGGAGTCTGGGGGCGGGCACCGGGGAGCTGTTTTTT.

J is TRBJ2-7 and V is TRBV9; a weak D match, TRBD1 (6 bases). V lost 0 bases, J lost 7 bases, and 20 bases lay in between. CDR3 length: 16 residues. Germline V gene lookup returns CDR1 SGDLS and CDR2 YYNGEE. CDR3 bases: TGTGCCAGCAGCGTAGAGGCAGGGGTAAAACCGGGGGAGCAGTACTTC. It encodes CASSVEAGVKPGEQYF.